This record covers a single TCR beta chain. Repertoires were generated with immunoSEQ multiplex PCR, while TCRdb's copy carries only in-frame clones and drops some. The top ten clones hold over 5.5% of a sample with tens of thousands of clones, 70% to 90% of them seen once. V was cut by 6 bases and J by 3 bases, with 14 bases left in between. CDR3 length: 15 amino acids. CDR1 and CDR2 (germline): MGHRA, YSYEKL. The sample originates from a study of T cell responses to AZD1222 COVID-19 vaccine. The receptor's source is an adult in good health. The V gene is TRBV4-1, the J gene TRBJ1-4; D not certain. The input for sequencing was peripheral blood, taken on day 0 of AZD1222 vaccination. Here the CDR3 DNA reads TGCGCCAGCAGTCTTACAGCCGCACCTAATGAAAAACTGTTTTTT. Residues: CASSLTAAPNEKLFF.